Below, one T cell receptor beta chain is given with its context. Many counts were recorded for this clonotype. Its antigen target is currently unknown. Base qualities were left out, and no much larger clone turns up one base away. The germline V gene (reference sequence) yields LNHDA for CDR1 and SQIVND for CDR2. The CDR3 numbers 14 residues from cysteine through phenylalanine. Only the CDR3 portion is preserved as DNA: 42 bases, with reading frame beginning at the first base. V is pared back by 5 bases and J by 3 bases, with 13 bases lying between the germline termini. These data originate in a study of Graves' ophthalmopathy and Graves' hyperthyroidism (dated by TCRdb to between 2018 and 2020). Study-level background: Hyperthyroidism was defined as stable when no progression to ophthalmopathy occurred within 18 months of follow-up. The study used TCR beta repertoire signatures to distinguish Graves' ophthalmopathy from Graves' hyperthyroidism and to predict progression to ophthalmopathy. An independent validation cohort comprised 18 to 20 hyperthyroidism patients and roughly 15 patients who later progressed from hyperthyroidism to ophthalmopathy. In total, 135 blood samples were TCR-sequenced: fewer than 50 ophthalmopathy, some 75 hyperthyroidism and some 17 hyperthyroidism-to-ophthalmopathy patients. In roughly 6 hyperthyroidism patients, T-cell repertoires of thyroid tissue and blood were compared. Following sample collection, hyperthyroidism patients were given methimazole at a starting dose of 30 mg daily, and ophthalmopathy patients were given high-dose intravenous methylprednisolone. To explore V-J signatures that distinguish ophthalmopathy from hyperthyroidism, a discovery set of about a hundred patients was enrolled, made up of 40 to 45 with ophthalmopathy and under 65 with stable hyperthyroidism. The study at large found these results: The 13-signature model separated ophthalmopathy from stable hyperthyroidism with over 85% sensitivity and about 84% specificity in cross-validation, and 80%/75% in the test set. In validation, the model predicted ophthalmopathy progression with more than 70% sensitivity and approximately 72% specificity; 12 predicted patients were CT-confirmed with GO in a median of around 6 months. Most expanded thyroid clonotypes with frequency above 0.001 were also detected in blood, suggesting blood repertoires may reflect the thyroid immune response. Sample size was not predetermined statistically, and investigators were not blinded to group allocation.

For repertoire sequencing, the TCR beta CDR3 regions were amplified from RNA transcripts. HTBI primers and the Qiagen OneStep RT-PCR kit were used in a first-round RT-PCR, which was followed by a second-round multiplex PCR, size selection and purification. Sequencing of the libraries was carried out on an Illumina HiSeq2000 in paired-end mode with 100 bp reads. Per the source publication's procedure: SOAPnuke was used to process the reads, removing any read that contained adapters or uncalled bases, had a mean Phred below 15, or lacked an exact match to the constant primer or identifier. COPE v1.2.5 was used to merge high-quality paired reads. Each unique nucleotide sequence was treated as a clonotype, and MiTCR v1.1 was used to align the clonotypes to the IMGT TRB V, D and J references. Analysis was restricted to V-J combinations with a frequency above 0.0001, which covered roughly 99% of repertoires. For each V-J combination, a TCR clonal expansion and chaos score was defined as F50 clonal expansion divided by the chaos observed in the TCRdist matrix. Welch's t-statistics and random forest were used to narrow the features down to about a dozen V-J combinations, which were then fed into a naive Bayes classifier. Thyroid-blood repertoire similarity was quantified with the Morisita-Horn index. Using fastp trimming at Q25 and MiXCR clonotype assembly, TCRdb reanalyzed the public sequencing data and kept in-frame beta chains. Every distinct CDR3 protein forms one entry, paired with its most common genes and DNA. TCRdb assigned the V and J calls; the authors' analysis was not used. The sample profile shows over a million distinct CDR3 sequences; about two fifths of them were found once. Together, the top ten hold around 10% of the sample.

Patients with hyperthyroidism were aged 18 to 65 years, had been newly diagnosed, and had a disease duration of less than 2 months. Patients with other autoimmune diseases, uncontrolled infections, pregnancy or lactation were excluded. Diagnosis was based on clinical symptoms, serum thyroxine, TRAb, thyroid ultrasound and orbital computed tomography. Total RNA was extracted with Trizol reagent and quality-checked on an Agilent 2100 Bioanalyzer. This clonotype was sampled from an adult man with Graves' hyperthyroidism. The rearranged segments are TRBV19 and TRBJ2-5; the D assignment is uncertain and may be TRBD1 or TRBD2, with 5 bases supporting each. Sample: peripheral blood or thyroid tissue (not recorded which). The bases read TGTGCCAGTAGTGTCCCAGGGCGGGAAGAGACCCAGTACTTC. Its coded protein is CASSVPGREETQYF. The variable domain in full, with residues beyond the CDR3 obtained from the reference TRBV19 and TRBJ2-5 genes, is DGGITQSPKYLFRKEGQNVTLSCEQNLNHDAMYWYRQDPGQGLRLIYYSQIVNDFQKGDIAEGYSVSREKKESFPLTVTSAQKNPTAFYLCASSVPGREETQYFGPGTRLLVL.